The entry below describes one T cell receptor beta chain. Per the authors' pipeline: The authors estimated nucleated cell counts from reference gene primer amplification. TCRdb's table, derived via immunoSEQ multiplex PCR, lists solely in-frame clones and lacks some. V and J calls and clone size are given by that table; D and trimming were obtained from the DNA. The sample has approximately 230,000 clones, about 85% seen once. The CDR3 totals 15 residues. The V segment lost 0 bases and the J segment 4 bases; nucleotides outside the gene matches: 3. Germline CDR1 and CDR2: MNHNS and SASEGT. This sample stems from a study of blood T cell repertoires in COVID-19.

What was sequenced was peripheral blood. The TCR sequence derives from a man aged 18 to 29 with active or convalescent COVID-19. The rearrangement joins TRBV6-1 to TRBJ1-1, with 9 bases identical to TRBD1. CDR3 sequence: CASSEAETGGTEAFF. DNA for the CDR3: TGTGCCAGCAGTGAAGCGGAGACAGGGGGCACTGAAGCTTTCTTT.